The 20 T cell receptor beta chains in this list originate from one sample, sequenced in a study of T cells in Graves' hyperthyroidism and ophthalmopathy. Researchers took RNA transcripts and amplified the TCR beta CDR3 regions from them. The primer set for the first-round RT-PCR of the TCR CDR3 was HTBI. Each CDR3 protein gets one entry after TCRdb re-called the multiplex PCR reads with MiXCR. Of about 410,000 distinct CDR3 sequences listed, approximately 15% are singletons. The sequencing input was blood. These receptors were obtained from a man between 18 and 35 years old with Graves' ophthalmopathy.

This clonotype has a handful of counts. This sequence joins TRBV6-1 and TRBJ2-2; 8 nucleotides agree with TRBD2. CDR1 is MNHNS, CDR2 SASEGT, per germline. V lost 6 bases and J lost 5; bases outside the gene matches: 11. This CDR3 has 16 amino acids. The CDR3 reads CASSSSRGEGTGELFF. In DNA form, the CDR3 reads TGTGCCAGCAGCTCTTCGCGGGGGGAAGGGACCGGGGAGCTGTTTTTT.

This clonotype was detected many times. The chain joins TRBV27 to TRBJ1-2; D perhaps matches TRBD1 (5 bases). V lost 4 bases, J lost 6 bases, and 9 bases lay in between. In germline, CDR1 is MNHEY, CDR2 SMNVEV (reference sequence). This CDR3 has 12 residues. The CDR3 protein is CASSSRTHGYTF. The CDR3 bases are TGTGCCAGCAGTTCGAGGACACATGGCTACACCTTC.

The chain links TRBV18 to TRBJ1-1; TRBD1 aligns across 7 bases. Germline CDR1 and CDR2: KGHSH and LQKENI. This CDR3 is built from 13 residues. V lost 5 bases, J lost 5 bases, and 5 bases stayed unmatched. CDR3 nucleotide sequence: TGTGCCAGCTCAACTTACAGGGGTACTGAAGCTTTCTTT. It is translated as CASSTYRGTEAFF.

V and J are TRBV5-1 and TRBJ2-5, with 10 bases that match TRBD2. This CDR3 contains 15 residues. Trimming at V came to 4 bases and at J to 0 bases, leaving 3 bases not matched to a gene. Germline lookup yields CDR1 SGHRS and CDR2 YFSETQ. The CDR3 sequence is CASSLLAGYQETQYF. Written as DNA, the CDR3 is TGCGCCAGCAGCCTACTAGCGGGGTACCAAGAGACCCAGTACTTC.

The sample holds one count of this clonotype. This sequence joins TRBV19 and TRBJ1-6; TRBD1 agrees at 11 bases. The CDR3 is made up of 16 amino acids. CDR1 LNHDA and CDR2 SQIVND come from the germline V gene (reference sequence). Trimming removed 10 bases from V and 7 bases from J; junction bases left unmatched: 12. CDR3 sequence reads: CATSRTGGLENSPLHF. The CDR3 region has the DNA TGTGCCACCTCCCGGACAGGGGGCCTGGAAAATTCACCCCTCCACTTT.

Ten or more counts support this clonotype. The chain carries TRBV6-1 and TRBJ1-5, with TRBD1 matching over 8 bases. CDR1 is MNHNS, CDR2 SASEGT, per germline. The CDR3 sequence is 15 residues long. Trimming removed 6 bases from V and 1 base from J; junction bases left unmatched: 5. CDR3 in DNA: TGTGCCAGCAGGAGACAGGGGAACAGCAATCAGCCCCAGCATTTT. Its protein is CASRRQGNSNQPQHF.

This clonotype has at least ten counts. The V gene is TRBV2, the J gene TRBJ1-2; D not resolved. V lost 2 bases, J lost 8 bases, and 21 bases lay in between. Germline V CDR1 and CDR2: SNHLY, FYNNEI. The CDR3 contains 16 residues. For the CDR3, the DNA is TGTGCCAGCAGTGAAATAGAGCGGAACCGGCCGCCAGGCTACACCTTC. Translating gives CASSEIERNRPPGYTF.

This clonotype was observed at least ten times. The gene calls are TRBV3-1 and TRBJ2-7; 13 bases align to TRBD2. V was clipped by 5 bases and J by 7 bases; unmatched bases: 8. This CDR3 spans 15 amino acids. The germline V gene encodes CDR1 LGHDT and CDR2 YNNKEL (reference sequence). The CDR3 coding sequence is TGTGCCAGCAGCGCCCAACTAGCGGGAGGGCTGGAGCAGTACTTC. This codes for CASSAQLAGGLEQYF.

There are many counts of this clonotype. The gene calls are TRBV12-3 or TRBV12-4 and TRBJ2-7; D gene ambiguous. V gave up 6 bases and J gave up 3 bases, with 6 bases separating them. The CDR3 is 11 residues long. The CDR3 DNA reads TGTGCCAGCAGCACAGTCTACGAGCAGTACTTC. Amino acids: CASSTVYEQYF.

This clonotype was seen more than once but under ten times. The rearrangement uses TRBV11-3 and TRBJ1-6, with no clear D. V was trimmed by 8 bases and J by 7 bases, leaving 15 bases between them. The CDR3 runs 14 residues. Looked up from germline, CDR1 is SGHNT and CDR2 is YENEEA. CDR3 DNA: TGTGCCAGCGGCACGGGCCACCAGAATTCACCCCTCCACTTT. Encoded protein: CASGTGHQNSPLHF.

The CDR3 region is CASRYSGGAEDTQYF. The CDR3 bases are TGTGCCAGCAGATATAGCGGGGGGGCAGAAGATACGCAGTATTTT. The chain carries TRBV14 and TRBJ2-3, with 11 positions matching TRBD2. The germline V gene encodes CDR1 SGHDN and CDR2 FVKESK. CDR3 length: 15 amino acids. With V trimmed by 6 bases and J by 5 bases, 7 bases remained unmatched.

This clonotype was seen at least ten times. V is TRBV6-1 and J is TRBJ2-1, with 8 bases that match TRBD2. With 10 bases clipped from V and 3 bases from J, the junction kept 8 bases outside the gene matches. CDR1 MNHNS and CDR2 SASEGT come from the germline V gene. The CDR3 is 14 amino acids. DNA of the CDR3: TGTGCCACCTCGTCCGGGGGGGGCTACAATGAGCAGTTCTTC. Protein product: CATSSGGGYNEQFF.

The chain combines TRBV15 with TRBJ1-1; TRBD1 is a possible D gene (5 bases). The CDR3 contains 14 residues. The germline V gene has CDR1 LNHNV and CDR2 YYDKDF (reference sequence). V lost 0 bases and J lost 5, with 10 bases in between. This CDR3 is CATSRDRVETEAFF. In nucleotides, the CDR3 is TGTGCCACCAGCAGAGACAGGGTGGAAACTGAAGCTTTCTTT.

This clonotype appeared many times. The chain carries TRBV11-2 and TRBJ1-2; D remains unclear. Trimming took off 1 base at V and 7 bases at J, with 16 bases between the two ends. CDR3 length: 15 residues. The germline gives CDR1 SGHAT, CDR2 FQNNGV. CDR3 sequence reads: CASSLVARAASGYTF. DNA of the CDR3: TGTGCCAGCAGCTTAGTCGCGCGGGCAGCCTCTGGCTACACCTTC.

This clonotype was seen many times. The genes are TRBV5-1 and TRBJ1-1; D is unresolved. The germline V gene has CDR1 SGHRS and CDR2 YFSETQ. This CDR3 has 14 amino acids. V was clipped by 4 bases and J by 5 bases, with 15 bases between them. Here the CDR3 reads CASSPAEASTEAFF. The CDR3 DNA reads TGCGCCAGCAGCCCCGCTGAGGCATCGACTGAAGCTTTCTTT.

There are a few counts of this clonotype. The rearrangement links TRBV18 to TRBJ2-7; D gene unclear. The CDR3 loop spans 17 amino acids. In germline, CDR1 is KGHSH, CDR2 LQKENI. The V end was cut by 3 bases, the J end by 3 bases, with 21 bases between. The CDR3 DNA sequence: TGTGCCAGCTCACCTAACAGTCTCCTTGGGTCTGGCTACGAGCAGTACTTC. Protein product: CASSPNSLLGSGYEQYF.

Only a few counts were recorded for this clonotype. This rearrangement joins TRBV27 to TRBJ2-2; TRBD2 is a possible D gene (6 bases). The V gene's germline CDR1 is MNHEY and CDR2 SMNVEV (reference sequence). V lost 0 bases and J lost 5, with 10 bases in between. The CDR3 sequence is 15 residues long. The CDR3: CASSLSGLGTGELFF. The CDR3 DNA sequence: TGTGCCAGCAGTTTATCGGGACTGGGGACCGGGGAGCTGTTTTTT.

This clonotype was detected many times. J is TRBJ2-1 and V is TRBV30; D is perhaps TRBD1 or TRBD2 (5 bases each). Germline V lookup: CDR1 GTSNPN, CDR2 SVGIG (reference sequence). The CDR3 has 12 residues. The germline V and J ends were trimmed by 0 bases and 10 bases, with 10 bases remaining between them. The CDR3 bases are TGTGCCTGGAGTGTAGAGGGGCTAGAGCAGTTCTTC. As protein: CAWSVEGLEQFF.

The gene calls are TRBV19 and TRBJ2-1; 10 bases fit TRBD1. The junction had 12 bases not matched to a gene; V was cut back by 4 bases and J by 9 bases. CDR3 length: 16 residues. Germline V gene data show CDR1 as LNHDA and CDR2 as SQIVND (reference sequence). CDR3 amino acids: CASSRPPGQGIPEQFF. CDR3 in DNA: TGTGCCAGTAGTAGACCCCCGGGACAGGGGATCCCTGAGCAGTTCTTC. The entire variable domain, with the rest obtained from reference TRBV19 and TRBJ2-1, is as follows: DGGITQSPKYLFRKEGQNVTLSCEQNLNHDAMYWYRQDPGQGLRLIYYSQIVNDFQKGDIAEGYSVSREKKESFPLTVTSAQKNPTAFYLCASSRPPGQGIPEQFFGPGTRLTVL.

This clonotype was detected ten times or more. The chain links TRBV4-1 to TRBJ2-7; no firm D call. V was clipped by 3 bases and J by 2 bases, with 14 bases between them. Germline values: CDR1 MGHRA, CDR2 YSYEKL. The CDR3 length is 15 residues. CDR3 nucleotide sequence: TGCGCCAGCAGCCATTGGTCGGGCGGCACCTACGAGCAGTACTTC. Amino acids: CASSHWSGGTYEQYF.